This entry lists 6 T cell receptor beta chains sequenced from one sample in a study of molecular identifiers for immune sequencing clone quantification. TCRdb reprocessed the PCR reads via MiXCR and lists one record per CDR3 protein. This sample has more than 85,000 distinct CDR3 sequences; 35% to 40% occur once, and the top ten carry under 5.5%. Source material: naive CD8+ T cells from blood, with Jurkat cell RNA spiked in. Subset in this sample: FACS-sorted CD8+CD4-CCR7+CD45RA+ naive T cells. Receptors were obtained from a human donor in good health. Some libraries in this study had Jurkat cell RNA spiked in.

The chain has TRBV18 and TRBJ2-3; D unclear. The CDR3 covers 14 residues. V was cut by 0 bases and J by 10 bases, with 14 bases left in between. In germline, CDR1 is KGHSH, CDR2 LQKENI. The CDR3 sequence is CASSPPETDNSQYF. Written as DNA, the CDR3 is TGTGCCAGCTCACCACCGGAAACAGACAACTCGCAGTATTTT.

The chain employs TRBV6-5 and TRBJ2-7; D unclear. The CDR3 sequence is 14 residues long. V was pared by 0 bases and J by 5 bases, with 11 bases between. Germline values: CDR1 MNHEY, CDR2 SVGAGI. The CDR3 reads CASSYSILGDEQYF. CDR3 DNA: TGTGCCAGCAGTTACTCGATACTGGGCGACGAGCAGTACTTC.

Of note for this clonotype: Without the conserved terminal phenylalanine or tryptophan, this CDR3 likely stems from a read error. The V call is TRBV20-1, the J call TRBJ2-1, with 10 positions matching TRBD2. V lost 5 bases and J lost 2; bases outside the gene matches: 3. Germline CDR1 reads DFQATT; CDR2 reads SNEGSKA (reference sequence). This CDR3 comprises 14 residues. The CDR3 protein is CSAGGLATYNEQFL. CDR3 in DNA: TGCAGTGCTGGGGGACTAGCGACCTACAATGAGCAGTTCTTA.

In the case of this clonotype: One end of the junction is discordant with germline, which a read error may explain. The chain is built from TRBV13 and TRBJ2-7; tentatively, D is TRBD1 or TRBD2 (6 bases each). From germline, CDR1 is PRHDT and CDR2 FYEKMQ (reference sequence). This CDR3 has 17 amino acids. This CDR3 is CAGSLGKGGLSGYEQYF. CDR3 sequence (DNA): TGTGCCGGCAGCTTAGGCAAAGGGGGGCTATCAGGCTACGAGCAGTACTTC.

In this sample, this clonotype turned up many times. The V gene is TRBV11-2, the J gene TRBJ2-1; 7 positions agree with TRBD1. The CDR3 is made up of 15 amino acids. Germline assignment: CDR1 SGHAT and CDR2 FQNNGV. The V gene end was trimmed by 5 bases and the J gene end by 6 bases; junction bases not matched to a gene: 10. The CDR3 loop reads CASSDSPQGVNEQFF. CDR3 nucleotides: TGTGCCAGCAGCGATTCCCCCCAGGGGGTCAATGAGCAGTTCTTC.

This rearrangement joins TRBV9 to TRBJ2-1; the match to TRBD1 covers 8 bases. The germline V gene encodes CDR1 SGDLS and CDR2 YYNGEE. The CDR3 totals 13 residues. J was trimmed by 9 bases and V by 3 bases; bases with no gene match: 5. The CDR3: CASSARQGFEQFF. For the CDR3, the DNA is TGTGCCAGCAGCGCAAGACAGGGGTTTGAGCAGTTCTTC.